A selection of T cell receptor beta chains follows, all from one sample in a study of blood T cell repertoires in COVID-19. The assay was immunoSEQ multiplex PCR, and TCRdb's table has in-frame clones only and misses some. The sample consists of roughly 30,000 clones, about nine tenths of them appearing once. Sequencing was done on a sample of peripheral blood. Source of these receptors: a human donor in a cohort sampled during active COVID-19. The donor label of this sample is uncertain. Each CDR3 is given with its conserved first and last residue.

CDR3aa	v_gene	j_gene
CASSPGQRTDTQYF	TRBV5-1	TRBJ2-3
CASSLFGTTNYGYTF	TRBV11-2	TRBJ1-2
CASSRDRGYEQYF	TRBV3-1/TRBV3-2	TRBJ2-7
CASSPTGGSYEQYF	TRBV11-2	TRBJ2-7
CASSARRGYEQYF	TRBV2	TRBJ2-7
CASSLESPGPRNQPQHF	TRBV7-3	TRBJ1-5
CASSPGNQPQHF	TRBV5-4	TRBJ1-5
CASGRGFETQYF	TRBV12-5	TRBJ2-5
CASSPQGSSGNTIYF	TRBV9	TRBJ1-3
CASSYSPRVGGRYEQYF	TRBV6-2/TRBV6-3	TRBJ2-7
CASSQVTSGDGADTQYF	TRBV4-2	TRBJ2-3
CASSLGTGQNEQFF	TRBV7-3	TRBJ2-1
CASSDRTSGGDNEQFF	TRBV5-6	TRBJ2-1
CASSLGRGDGGQFF	TRBV7-9	TRBJ2-1
CASSQGSNYGYTF	TRBV5-1	TRBJ1-2
CASSPEGGGYNEQFF	TRBV6-4	TRBJ2-1
CATSRAYRGQSQETQYF	TRBV15	TRBJ2-5
CAISESGTGTGTEAFF	TRBV10-3	TRBJ1-1
CASSQGTGNTGELFF	TRBV7-6	TRBJ2-2
CASSSQTLPHSEAFF	TRBV2	TRBJ1-1
CASSLAGVERRGTYNEQFF	TRBV7-8	TRBJ2-1
CASSSYRAAGANVLTF	TRBV7-8	TRBJ2-6
CASSRLAGPQETQYF	TRBV11-2	TRBJ2-5
CASSVLGGSSSGNTIYF	TRBV9	TRBJ1-3
CASSEGGTGGNSPLHF	TRBV6-1	TRBJ1-6
CASSVGGGYGYTF	TRBV9	TRBJ1-2
CASSQDMTGRFGNQPQHF	TRBV4-1	TRBJ1-5
CASRISSGGWETQYF	TRBV5-1	TRBJ2-5
CASSDRDSGNTIYF	TRBV6-1	TRBJ1-3
CASNTVNTGELFF	TRBV6-5	TRBJ2-2
CASSFRGRSYEQYF	TRBV27	TRBJ2-7